This TCR beta chain emerged from a study of T-cell memory formation after mild COVID-19. Across the whole study: Largely, the TCR clusters proved donor specific.

General study findings and limits: CD4+ clones that contracted lay mainly in CM and EM; CD8+ ones lay in EMRA.

Using constant-segment primers, 5'RACE produced TCR alpha and TCR beta cDNA libraries carrying sample barcodes and UMIs. TCRdb independently ran MiXCR on the 5' RACE reads; one entry per CDR3 protein. This sample has about 470,000 distinct CDR3 sequences, with 20% to 30% found just once. V was trimmed by 3 bases and J by 9 bases, leaving 20 bases between them. Per germline, CDR1 LGHNA and CDR2 YSLEER. The CDR3 is 15 residues long. For this clonotype: What it binds is unknown.

V gene TRBV4-3 combines with J gene TRBJ2-5; the D call may be TRBD1 or TRBD2 (5 bases each). The sample comprised PBMCs or a T cell subset sorted from them (not recorded which). The source of this sequence is an adult woman who had mild COVID-19 (a few samples of this study predate the infection). Cell type and time point are not known. CDR3: CASSQGRHTQGAQYF. CDR3 DNA sequence: TGCGCCAGCAGCCAGGGACGGCACACCCAAGGGGCCCAGTACTTC.